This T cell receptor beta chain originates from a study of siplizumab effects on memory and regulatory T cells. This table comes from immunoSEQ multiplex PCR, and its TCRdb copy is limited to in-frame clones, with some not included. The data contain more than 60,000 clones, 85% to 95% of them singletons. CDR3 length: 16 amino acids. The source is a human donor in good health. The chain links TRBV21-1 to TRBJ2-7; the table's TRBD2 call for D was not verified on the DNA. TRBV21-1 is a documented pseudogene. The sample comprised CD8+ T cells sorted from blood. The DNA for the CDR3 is TGTGCCAGCAGCATACCTCGTCGGGAGAATTTCTACGAGCAGTACTTC. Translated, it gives CASSIPRRENFYEQYF.